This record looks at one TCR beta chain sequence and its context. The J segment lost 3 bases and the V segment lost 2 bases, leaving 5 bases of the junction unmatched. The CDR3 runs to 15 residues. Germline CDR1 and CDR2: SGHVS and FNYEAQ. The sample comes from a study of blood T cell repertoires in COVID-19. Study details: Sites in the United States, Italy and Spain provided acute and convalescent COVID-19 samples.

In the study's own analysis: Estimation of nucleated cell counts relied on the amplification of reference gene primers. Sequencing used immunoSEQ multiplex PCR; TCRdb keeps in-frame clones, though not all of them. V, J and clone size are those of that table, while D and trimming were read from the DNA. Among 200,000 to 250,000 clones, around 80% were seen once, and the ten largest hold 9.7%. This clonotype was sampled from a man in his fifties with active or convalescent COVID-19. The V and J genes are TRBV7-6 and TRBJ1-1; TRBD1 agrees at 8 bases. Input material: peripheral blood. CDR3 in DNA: TGTGCCAGCAGCTTAACAGGGGGAGAGGACACTGAAGCTTTCTTT. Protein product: CASSLTGGEDTEAFF.